One T cell receptor beta chain is described in this entry. Its antigen remains undetermined. There are no base qualities to consult, and no much larger clone falls within one base. Donors formed part of the validation cohort, which comprised some 120 subjects and was distinct from the first cohort of under 850 subjects. The sample is drawn from a study of cytomegalovirus exposure and HLA in healthy donors (dated by TCRdb to the late 2010s). Background on the whole study: The roughly 700 repertoires of the first cohort and the 120 validation repertoires were produced on the same platform, according to a later analysis. The aim of the study was to test whether cataloging public T cell receptors could identify signatures of past pathogen exposure. In addition to the first cohort of around 670 subjects, a separate validation cohort of approximately 110 different subjects was used. The study combined high-throughput TCR immunosequencing, statistical association of individual TCRs with disease status, and machine learning to predict cytomegalovirus infection status.

Counted from cysteine to phenylalanine, this CDR3 has 17 amino acids. CDR3 DNA is the only sequence kept; it has 51 bases, read in frame from the first base. CDR1 and CDR2, looked up from the germline V gene (reference sequence), are SEHNR and FQNEAQ. V lost 4 bases and J lost 0 bases, and the count of bases not matched to a germline gene is 9. Broader findings and caveats from the paper: In the study, 150 to 200 TCR beta chains were listed as associated with cytomegalovirus. According to the authors, the approach could potentially be generalized to other disease states and immunological phenotypes. While some public TCRs were present in many individuals, most TCR sequences turned up only very rarely across donors. The classifier was reported to diagnose cytomegalovirus status with high specificity and sensitivity in both the original cohort and the validation cohort. In vitro tests confirmed that a few of the cytomegalovirus-associated TCR beta chains recognize cytomegalovirus antigens. All 120 or so repertoires were used to score co-occurrence in the validation cohort in a later analysis, because that analysis had no HLA typing for the cohort. Of the cluster scores, around 95% were above 0 in a later analysis, which found that TCRs clustered in the first cohort also tended to co-occur in the 120 or so validation repertoires.

Library preparation used the immunoSEQ multiplex PCR assay. From the authors' description of their analysis: A statistical classification framework was built for diagnosing cytomegalovirus status from the catalog of TCR beta chain sequences. TCRdb mirrors the immuneACCESS table, restricted to in-frame sequences. Some clones are absent from its copies; in checked studies, under half trace to an unresolved V gene, and the reason for the others is unknown. The V and J calls and clone size come from that table; D and trimming were worked out from the DNA. This sample lists approximately 240,000 clones; 85% to 95% were detected once. The ten top clones hold roughly 1% of the sample.

The TCR was taken from a woman between 18 and 30 years old in good health and CMV-seronegative. The chain is made from TRBV7-9 and TRBJ2-1; 7 middle bases align to TRBD1. Sequencing was performed on PBMCs. The DNA sequence is as follows: TGTGCCAGCAGCTCCCAAATGACAGGGAGCTCCTACAATGAGCAGTTCTTC. Its protein reads: CASSSQMTGSSYNEQFF.